Presented here are 26 T cell receptor beta chains from one specimen sequenced in a study of blood T cell repertoires in COVID-19. This table comes from immunoSEQ multiplex PCR, and its TCRdb copy is limited to in-frame clones, with some not included. This sample has approximately 190,000 clones, with 82% found just once. The sample consisted of peripheral blood. The receptors derive from a woman aged 60-70 years with COVID-19, enrolled during active disease.

This rearrangement joins TRBV18 to TRBJ2-7, with D possibly TRBD1 on 5 matching bases. Trimming took off 6 bases at V and 3 bases at J, with 12 bases between the two ends. CDR3 length equals 13 residues. Per germline, CDR1 KGHSH and CDR2 LQKENI. The chain's CDR3 is CASSLTGDYEQYV. In DNA, the CDR3 is TGTGCCAGCTCTCTCACAGGAGACTACGAGCAGTACGTC.

The V gene is TRBV6-5, the J gene TRBJ2-1, with D possibly TRBD1 on 5 matching bases. The CDR3 is 14 amino acids. The V and J ends lost 2 bases and 3 bases respectively, with 8 bases between them. Germline assignment: CDR1 MNHEY and CDR2 SVGAGI. CDR3 nucleotide sequence: TGTGCCAGCAGTTACCAGACAGACTACAATGAGCAGTTCTTC. This codes for CASSYQTDYNEQFF.

V is TRBV9 and J is TRBJ1-1, with D perhaps matching TRBD1 (6 bases). V lost 3 bases and J lost 1, with 22 bases in between. The germline V gene encodes CDR1 SGDLS and CDR2 YYNGEE. The CDR3 runs 18 residues. The CDR3 nucleotides are TGTGCCAGCAGCGCTCCACCCGGGGGGGGACATTGGAACACTGAAGCTTTCTTT. Translated: CASSAPPGGGHWNTEAFF.

This chain joins TRBV15 and TRBJ2-5, with a weak D call TRBD2 (7 bases). Trimming removed 5 bases at V and 9 bases at J, with 25 bases between. Germline assignment: CDR1 LNHNV and CDR2 YYDKDF (reference sequence). The CDR3 has 16 residues. Here the CDR3 DNA reads TGTGCCACCAGCGTACAAGGGGGGGCCCAAGGGTGGGCCCAGTACTTC. It translates to CATSVQGGAQGWAQYF.

The chain joins TRBV28 to TRBJ1-6, with D possibly TRBD1 on 6 matching bases. With 2 bases removed from V and 3 bases from J, the gap between germline ends came to 11 bases. Looked up from germline, CDR1 is MDHEN and CDR2 is SYDVKM. The CDR3 spans 16 residues. CDR3 in amino acids: CASSLRGLSYNSPLHF. DNA of the CDR3: TGTGCCAGCAGTTTAAGGGGGTTGAGCTATAATTCACCCCTCCACTTT.

V and J are TRBV28 and TRBJ2-6; 9 nucleotides align to TRBD1. J was trimmed by 1 base and V by 6 bases; bases with no gene match: 10. Germline V lookup: CDR1 MDHEN, CDR2 SYDVKM. The CDR3 runs 18 residues. CDR3 in DNA: TGTGCCAGCAGCTCCGGGACAGGGAGAAAGTCTGGGGCCAACGTCCTGACTTTC. Residues: CASSSGTGRKSGANVLTF.

Only one count was recorded for this clone. The CDR3 loop is CASKRAGSNYGYTF. The CDR3 DNA follows: TGTGCCAGCAAGAGGGCAGGTTCGAACTATGGCTACACCTTC. The chain has TRBV6-5 and TRBJ1-2; no definite D call. The CDR3 extends over 14 amino acids. CDR1 and CDR2 from the germline V gene are MNHEY and SVGAGI. Trimming removed 7 bases at V and 2 bases at J, with 14 bases between.

The genes are TRBV28 and TRBJ2-1, with D perhaps TRBD2 (6 bases). Germline V lookup: CDR1 MDHEN, CDR2 SYDVKM. The ends were cut back, 8 bases at V and 8 bases at J, with 22 bases in the middle. This CDR3 region has 15 residues. The CDR3 reads CASGGGGTLHHEQFF. The DNA of the CDR3 is TGTGCCAGCGGGGGTGGAGGGACCCTGCACCATGAGCAGTTCTTC.

The J gene is TRBJ1-5, the V gene TRBV15; D may be TRBD1 (6 bases). Germline V lookup: CDR1 LNHNV, CDR2 YYDKDF (reference sequence). The CDR3 is made up of 18 amino acids. V was pared by 1 base and J by 3 bases, with 19 bases between. CDR3 DNA sequence: TGTGCCACCAGCAGAGGTTCTATTCCAGGGGAGCACAATCAGCCCCAGCATTTT. It encodes CATSRGSIPGEHNQPQHF.

The chain has TRBV15 and TRBJ2-3; D not certain. The germline CDR1 and CDR2 sequences are LNHNV and YYDKDF (reference sequence). Trimming pared 4 bases from V and 5 bases from J, leaving 10 bases between. The CDR3 loop spans 13 amino acids. CDR3 nucleotides: TGTGCCACCAGCACCCGTCCCCTAGATACGCAGTATTTT. It encodes CATSTRPLDTQYF.

The chain links TRBV11-3 to TRBJ2-2; D not resolved. Trimming cost V 4 bases and J 7 bases, with 13 bases left between them. Germline lookup yields CDR1 SGHNT and CDR2 YENEEA. CDR3 length: 14 amino acids. DNA for the CDR3: TGTGCCAGCAGCTCGGGTCTCCCGGGCGGGGAGCTGTTTTTT. Protein product: CASSSGLPGGELFF.

The rearrangement links TRBV6-5 to TRBJ2-1; D gene uncertain. Deletions cut 6 bases from V and 9 bases from J, with 18 bases between. The CDR3 is 14 amino acids. The germline gives CDR1 MNHEY, CDR2 SVGAGI. Written as DNA, the CDR3 is TGTGCCAGCAGGCCGCCTATCGATATTGGTGAGCAGTTCTTC. Its protein product is CASRPPIDIGEQFF.

The genes are TRBV2 and TRBJ1-5; tentative D call: TRBD1 (6 bases). V lost 4 bases to trimming and J lost 2 bases, with 9 bases between them. The CDR3 is 14 amino acids. From germline, CDR1 is SNHLY and CDR2 FYNNEI. CDR3 protein: CASSAQGRNQPQHF. DNA of the CDR3: TGTGCCAGCAGTGCTCAGGGGCGCAATCAGCCCCAGCATTTT.

The rearrangement joins TRBV27 to TRBJ1-2, with 8 positions matching TRBD1. The CDR3 is made up of 14 amino acids. Germline CDR1 and CDR2: MNHEY and SMNVEV (reference sequence). The V segment lost 6 bases and the J segment 7 bases; nucleotides outside the gene matches: 10. Here the CDR3 reads CASRKTGDLGGYTF. CDR3 bases: TGTGCCAGCAGAAAGACAGGGGATTTGGGTGGCTACACCTTC.

This rearrangement joins TRBV7-2 to TRBJ2-5, with 8 bases matching TRBD2. CDR1 is SGHTA, CDR2 FQGNSA, per germline. This CDR3 region has 15 residues. V was clipped by 5 bases and J by 2 bases; unmatched bases: 7. The CDR3 here is CASSLSGSRQETQYF. For the CDR3, the DNA is TGTGCCAGCAGCCTCAGCGGGAGTCGGCAAGAGACCCAGTACTTC.

This chain connects TRBV6-5 to TRBJ2-7; D uncertain. The CDR3 consists of 13 residues. The germline V gene encodes CDR1 MNHEY and CDR2 SVGAGI. The germline V and J ends were trimmed by 8 bases and 2 bases, with 13 bases remaining between them. Written as DNA, the CDR3 is TGTGCCAGCCGCCTCGGAGCAACCTACGAGCAGTACTTC. It is translated as CASRLGATYEQYF.

This rearrangement joins TRBV2 to TRBJ1-1; 9 bases align to TRBD1. The V and J ends lost 9 bases and 3 bases, in that order; junction bases with no gene match: 11. CDR1 and CDR2 (germline): SNHLY, FYNNEI. CDR3 length equals 15 residues. The CDR3 is CASTGGAVRDTEAFF. The CDR3 DNA is TGTGCCAGTACAGGGGGCGCGGTACGGGACACTGAAGCTTTCTTT.

The chain uses TRBV4-3 and TRBJ2-5; no reliable D call. This CDR3 spans 16 amino acids. Germline V gene data show CDR1 as LGHNA and CDR2 as YSLEER. V lost 4 bases to trimming and J lost 3 bases, with 18 bases between them. CDR3 protein: CASSPTVDRRKETQYF. For the CDR3, the DNA is TGCGCCAGCAGCCCTACCGTGGATCGGCGGAAAGAGACCCAGTACTTC.

The chain carries TRBV5-1 and TRBJ2-7; 14 positions agree with TRBD2. The V segment lost 6 bases and the J segment 4 bases; nucleotides outside the gene matches: 6. Germline assignment: CDR1 SGHRS and CDR2 YFSETQ. This CDR3 is built from 15 residues. Here the CDR3 DNA reads TGCGCCAGCACTGGGACTAGCGGGGGAGTGTACGAGCAGTACTTC. It specifies CASTGTSGGVYEQYF.

V gene TRBV7-9 combines with J gene TRBJ1-4; the match to TRBD1 covers 8 bases. Trimming at V came to 0 bases and at J to 3 bases, leaving 3 bases not matched to a gene. The length of the CDR3 is 16 residues. CDR1 and CDR2 from the germline V gene are SEHNR and FQNEAQ (reference sequence). This chain's CDR3 is CASSLAGTGPNEKLFF. In nucleotides, the CDR3 is TGTGCCAGCAGCTTAGCCGGGACAGGACCTAATGAAAAACTGTTTTTT.

The V and J genes are TRBV6-2 or TRBV6-3 and TRBJ2-2; 8 positions agree with TRBD1. V shed 2 bases and J 6 bases; nucleotides not matched to a gene: 11. The germline CDR1 and CDR2 sequences are MNHEY and SVGEGT. This CDR3 region has 17 residues. The CDR3: CASSYTLGQGAPGELFF. The DNA for the CDR3 is TGTGCCAGCAGTTACACCCTAGGGCAGGGGGCGCCCGGGGAGCTGTTTTTT.

The chain combines TRBV6-2 or TRBV6-3 with TRBJ2-3, with D perhaps TRBD1 (5 bases). V gave up 6 bases and J gave up 0 bases, with 22 bases separating them. Germline CDR1 and CDR2: MNHEY and SVGEGT. The CDR3 contains 18 residues. The CDR3 coding sequence is TGTGCCAGCAGCCTAGGGGTAGCCTCTGCCTATAGCACAGATACGCAGTATTTT. It specifies CASSLGVASAYSTDTQYF.

Of note for this clone: Other DNA sequences within the sample encode an identical CDR3. The CDR3 DNA reads TGCGCCAGCAGCTTGGATACTCCTAATGAAAAACTGTTTTTT. Its translation is CASSLDTPNEKLFF. The gene calls are TRBV5-1 and TRBJ1-4; D remains ambiguous. CDR1 SGHRS and CDR2 YFSETQ come from the germline V gene. The CDR3 runs 14 residues. V was clipped by 0 bases and J by 3 bases, with 6 bases between them.

This clone was seen a few times. V gene TRBV6-1 combines with J gene TRBJ1-5; 8 nucleotides agree with TRBD1. Per germline, CDR1 MNHNS and CDR2 SASEGT. The CDR3 is made up of 16 amino acids. The V and J ends lost 2 bases and 2 bases, in that order; junction bases with no gene match: 5. Here the CDR3 reads CASSESLTGGNQPQHF. The CDR3 bases are TGTGCCAGCAGTGAATCTTTGACAGGGGGCAATCAGCCCCAGCATTTT.

The J gene is TRBJ1-2, the V gene TRBV11-2, with 9 bases lining up with TRBD1. Trimming removed 5 bases from V and 4 bases from J; junction bases left unmatched: 11. From germline, CDR1 is SGHAT and CDR2 FQNNGV. This CDR3 comprises 16 residues. The chain's CDR3 is CASSRGQGEGGYGYTF. DNA for the CDR3: TGTGCCAGCAGCAGGGGACAGGGAGAGGGTGGCTATGGCTACACCTTC.

Only one count was recorded for this clone. This chain uses TRBV5-1 with TRBJ1-2, with D tentatively TRBD1 (6 bases). The CDR3 is made up of 13 amino acids. Per germline, CDR1 SGHRS and CDR2 YFSETQ. V was shortened by 5 bases and J by 6 bases, with 14 bases between the two germline ends. The CDR3 loop reads CASSNQGTNGYTF. In nucleotides, the CDR3 is TGCGCCAGCAGTAACCAGGGGACGAATGGCTACACCTTC.